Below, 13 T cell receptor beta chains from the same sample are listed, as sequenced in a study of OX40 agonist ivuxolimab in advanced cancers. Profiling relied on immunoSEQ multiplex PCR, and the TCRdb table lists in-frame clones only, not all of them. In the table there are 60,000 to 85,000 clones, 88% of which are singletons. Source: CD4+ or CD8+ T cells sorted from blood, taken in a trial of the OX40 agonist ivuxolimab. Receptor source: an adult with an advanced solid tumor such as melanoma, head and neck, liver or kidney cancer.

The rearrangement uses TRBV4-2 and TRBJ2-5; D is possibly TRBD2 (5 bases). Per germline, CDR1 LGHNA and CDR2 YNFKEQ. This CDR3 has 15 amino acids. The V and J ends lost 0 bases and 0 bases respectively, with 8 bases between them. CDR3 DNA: TGTGCCAGCAGCCAAGAAGGGCGGGACCAAGAGACCCAGTACTTC. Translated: CASSQEGRDQETQYF.

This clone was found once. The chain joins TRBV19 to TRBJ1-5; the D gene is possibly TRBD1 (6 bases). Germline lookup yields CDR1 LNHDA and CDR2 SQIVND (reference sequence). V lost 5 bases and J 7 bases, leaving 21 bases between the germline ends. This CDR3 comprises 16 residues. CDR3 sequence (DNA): TGTGCCAGTAGTCACCGGGGCCGGGGGGGCGGCCAGCCCCAGCATTTT. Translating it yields CASSHRGRGGGQPQHF.

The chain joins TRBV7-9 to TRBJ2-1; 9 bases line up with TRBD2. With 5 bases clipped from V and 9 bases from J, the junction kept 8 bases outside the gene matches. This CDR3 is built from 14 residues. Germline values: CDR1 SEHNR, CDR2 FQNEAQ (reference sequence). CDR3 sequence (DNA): TGTGCCAGCAGCCAACATAGCGGGAGTGCTGAGCAGTTCTTC. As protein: CASSQHSGSAEQFF.

CDR3 sequence reads: CASSYSNQPQHF. In DNA form, the CDR3 reads TGTGCCAGCAGTTATAGCAATCAGCCCCAGCATTTT. This chain connects TRBV27 to TRBJ1-5; D is uncertain. The CDR3 spans 12 residues. The germline V gene encodes CDR1 MNHEY and CDR2 SMNVEV (reference sequence). Trimming pared 4 bases from V and 0 bases from J, leaving 1 base between.

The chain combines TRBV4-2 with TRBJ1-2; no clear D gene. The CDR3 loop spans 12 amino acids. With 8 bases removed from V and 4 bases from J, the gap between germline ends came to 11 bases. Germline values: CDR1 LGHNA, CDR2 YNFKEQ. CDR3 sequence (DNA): TGTGCCAGCGGTACCGCAGGCTATGGCTACACCTTC. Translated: CASGTAGYGYTF.

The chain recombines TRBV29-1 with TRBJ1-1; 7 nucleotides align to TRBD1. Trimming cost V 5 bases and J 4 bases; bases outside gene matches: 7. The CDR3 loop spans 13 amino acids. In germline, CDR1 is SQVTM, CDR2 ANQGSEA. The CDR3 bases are TGCAGCGTTCAATCTCAGGGGGGCACTGAAGCTTTCTTT. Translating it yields CSVQSQGGTEAFF.

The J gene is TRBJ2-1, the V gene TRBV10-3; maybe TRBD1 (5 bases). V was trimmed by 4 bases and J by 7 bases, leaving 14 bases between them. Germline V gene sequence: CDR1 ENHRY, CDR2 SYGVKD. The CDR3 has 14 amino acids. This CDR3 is CAISVAQKGNEQFF. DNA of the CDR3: TGTGCCATCAGTGTTGCCCAGAAGGGGAATGAGCAGTTCTTC.

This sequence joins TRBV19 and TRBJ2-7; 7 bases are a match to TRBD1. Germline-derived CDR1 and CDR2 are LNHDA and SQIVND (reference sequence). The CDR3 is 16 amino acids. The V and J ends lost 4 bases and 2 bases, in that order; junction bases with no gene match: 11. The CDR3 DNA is TGTGCCAGTAGTACCCGGACAGGTCCCCCAACCTACGAGCAGTACTTC. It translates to CASSTRTGPPTYEQYF.

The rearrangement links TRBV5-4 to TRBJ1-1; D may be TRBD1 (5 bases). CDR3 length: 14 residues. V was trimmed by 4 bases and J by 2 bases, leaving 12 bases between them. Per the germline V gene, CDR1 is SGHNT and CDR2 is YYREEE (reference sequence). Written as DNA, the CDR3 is TGTGCCAGCAGCGCGACAGCTACTAACACTGAAGCTTTCTTT. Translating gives CASSATATNTEAFF.

Written as DNA, the CDR3 is TGTGCCAGCAGTGAACTTGGCAGCCGGAACACCGGGGAGCTGTTTTTT. The encoded protein is CASSELGSRNTGELFF. The V call is TRBV6-1, the J call TRBJ2-2; D remains unclear. V lost 2 bases, J lost 1 base, and 11 bases lay in between. CDR3 size: 16 residues. Germline lookup yields CDR1 MNHNS and CDR2 SASEGT.

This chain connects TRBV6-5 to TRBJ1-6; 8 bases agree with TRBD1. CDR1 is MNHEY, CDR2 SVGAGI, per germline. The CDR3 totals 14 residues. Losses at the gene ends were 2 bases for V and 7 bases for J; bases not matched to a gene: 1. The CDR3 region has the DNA TGTGCCAGCAGTTACGGGACAGGAAATTCACCCCTCCACTTT. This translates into CASSYGTGNSPLHF.

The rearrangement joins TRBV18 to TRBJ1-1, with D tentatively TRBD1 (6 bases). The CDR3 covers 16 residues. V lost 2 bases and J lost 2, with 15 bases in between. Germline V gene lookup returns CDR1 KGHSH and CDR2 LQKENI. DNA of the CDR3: TGTGCCAGCTCACCAAAAGTGGGGGCCAGAAACACTGAAGCTTTCTTT. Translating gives CASSPKVGARNTEAFF.

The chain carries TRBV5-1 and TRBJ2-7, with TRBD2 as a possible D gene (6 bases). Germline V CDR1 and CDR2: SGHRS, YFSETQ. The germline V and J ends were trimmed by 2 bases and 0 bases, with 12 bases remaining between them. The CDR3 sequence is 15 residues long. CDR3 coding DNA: TGCGCCAGCAGCTTCGGGCAGACTAGCTCCTACGAGCAGTACTTC. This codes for CASSFGQTSSYEQYF. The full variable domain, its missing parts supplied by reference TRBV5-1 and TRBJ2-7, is KAGVTQTPRYLIKTRGQQVTLSCSPISGHRSVSWYQQTPGQGLQFLFEYFSETQRNKGNFPGRFSGRQFSNSRSEMNVSTLELGDSALYLCASSFGQTSSYEQYFGPGTRLTVT.